These 10 T cell receptor beta chains were all obtained from the same sample, sequenced in a study of CD8+CD57+ T cells in acquired aplastic anemia. Sequencing involved patients with CD8+CD57+ cell expansion previously shown by flow cytometry. Profiles of TCR beta VDJ and CDR3 were generated from a genomic DNA template. From the reads, TCRdb called clonotypes with MiXCR, one entry per CDR3 protein. The sample has 150,000 to 200,000 distinct CDR3 sequences, 45% to 55% seen once. The specimen sequenced was sorted CD4+, CD8+, or CD8+CD57+ T cells (not recorded which) from PBMCs. Every receptor here comes from a human donor with aplastic anemia.

This rearrangement joins TRBV7-2 to TRBJ1-6; D remains unclear. V was shortened by 6 bases and J by 0 bases, with 9 bases between the two germline ends. Germline V CDR1 and CDR2: SGHTA, FQGNSA. This CDR3 region has 15 residues. The CDR3 bases are TGTGCCAGCAGTACCTCCGGCTCCTATAATTCACCCCTCCACTTT. It specifies CASSTSGSYNSPLHF.

This clonotype is labeled as medium-sized. The rearrangement links TRBV12-3 or TRBV12-4 to TRBJ1-2; D is uncertain. The V and J ends lost 5 bases and 1 base respectively, with 8 bases between them. The CDR3 totals 13 residues. Written as DNA, the CDR3 is TGTGCCAGCAGTCCGAGGATTAACTATGGCTACACCTTC. This translates into CASSPRINYGYTF.

Points on this clonotype: Just one base apart from a much larger clone, this may be a read error. The genes are TRBV6-4 and TRBJ1-1; D might be TRBD1 (5 bases). This CDR3 comprises 13 residues. The germline gives CDR1 MRHNA, CDR2 SNTAGT. V was pared by 4 bases and J by 4 bases, with 10 bases between. DNA of the CDR3: TGTGCCAGCAGTGGTTCTAGGGGCACTGAAGCTTTCTTT. Translated: CASSGSRGTEAFF.

The count of this clonotype is one. It may be a read error: a sequence one base away is much more abundant. The chain couples TRBV19 to TRBJ2-5; a weak D match, TRBD1 (6 bases). CDR3 length: 14 residues. Germline CDR1 reads LNHDA; CDR2 reads SQIVND (reference sequence). The CDR3 spells CASSGWDTQETQHF. DNA of the CDR3: TGTGCCAGTAGTGGCTGGGACACTCAAGAGACCCAGCACTTC.

Ten or more counts support this clonotype. V is TRBV20-1 and J is TRBJ2-7; 8 bases line up with TRBD2. Trimming at V came to 6 bases and at J to 6 bases, leaving 7 bases not matched to a gene. The CDR3 is 12 residues long. CDR1 is DFQATT and CDR2 is SNEGSKA in the germline V gene (reference sequence). The CDR3 here is CSAGGGVAEQYF. Here the CDR3 DNA reads TGCAGTGCCGGGGGGGGGGTCGCCGAGCAGTACTTC.

The chain has TRBV7-2 and TRBJ2-3; D call uncertain. The CDR3 is 13 residues long. Looked up from germline, CDR1 is SGHTA and CDR2 is FQGNSA. Trimming removed 5 bases from V and 2 bases from J, with 8 bases in between. The CDR3 here is CASSRLFTDTQYF. CDR3 DNA: TGTGCCAGCAGCCGACTGTTCACAGATACGCAGTATTTT.

The chain joins TRBV5-6 to TRBJ1-2; D unclear. Trimming removed 1 base at V and 0 bases at J, with 4 bases between. CDR3 length: 13 amino acids. Germline V CDR1 and CDR2: SGHDT, YYEEEE. The CDR3 sequence: CASSLKPNYGYTF. In nucleotides, the CDR3 is TGTGCCAGCAGCTTGAAGCCTAACTATGGCTACACCTTC.

This sequence joins TRBV19 and TRBJ2-5; tentative D call: TRBD2 (5 bases). Germline CDR1 LNHDA, CDR2 SQIVND (reference sequence). The CDR3 length is 15 residues. Trimming removed 6 bases from V and 2 bases from J, with 16 bases in between. The CDR3 is CASRAPVSGQETQYF. Here the CDR3 DNA reads TGTGCCAGTAGGGCGCCGGTCAGCGGTCAAGAGACCCAGTACTTC.

J is TRBJ1-2 and V is TRBV6-5, with D possibly TRBD1 on 5 matching bases. CDR1 is MNHEY, CDR2 SVGAGI, per germline. The CDR3 is 15 residues long. Trimming stripped 0 bases from V and 5 bases from J, with 13 bases between. CDR3 protein: CASSYSKGRGYGYTF. CDR3 in DNA: TGTGCCAGCAGTTACTCGAAGGGGCGCGGGTATGGCTACACCTTC.

This clonotype was observed at least ten times. This chain links TRBV7-3 with TRBJ1-1; 8 bases map to TRBD1. Trimming removed 0 bases from V and 4 bases from J; junction bases left unmatched: 7. The CDR3 runs 16 residues. CDR1 and CDR2 (germline): SGHTA, FQGTGA. The CDR3 bases are TGTGCCAGCAGCTTAACACCGACAGGGGAGGGCACTGAAGCTTTCTTT. Translating gives CASSLTPTGEGTEAFF.